This paragraph covers one T cell receptor beta chain sequence. V lost 0 bases, J lost 1 base, and 7 bases lay in between. Germline-derived CDR1 and CDR2 are SGHKS and YYEKEE (reference sequence). CDR3 length: 14 amino acids. The source of the sample is a study of cytomegalovirus exposure and HLA in healthy donors. PCR employed 60 Vbeta and 13 Jbeta primers. Repertoires were generated with immunoSEQ multiplex PCR, while TCRdb's copy carries only in-frame clones and drops some. This sample's table reports 200,000 or so clones. The receptor's source is a boy between 10 and 17 years old in good health and CMV-seronegative. V gene TRBV5-5 combines with J gene TRBJ1-1; no clear D gene. The sequencing input was PBMCs. The chain's CDR3 is CASSLVQKNTEAFF. CDR3 coding DNA: TGTGCCAGCAGCTTGGTTCAGAAGAACACTGAAGCTTTCTTT.